The 15 T cell receptor beta chains reported below all come from one sample, sequenced in a study of blood T cell repertoires in COVID-19. The assay was immunoSEQ multiplex PCR, and TCRdb's table has in-frame clones only and misses some. The table records about 120,000 clones, more than 75% of them present only once. Sequences were obtained from peripheral blood. The receptors here all came from a man in his 60s with acute or convalescent COVID-19.

This sequence joins TRBV29-1 and TRBJ2-7; possible D gene TRBD2, 5 bases. V was shortened by 4 bases and J by 1 base, with 8 bases between the two germline ends. The CDR3 spans 12 residues. The germline CDR1 and CDR2 sequences are SQVTM and ANQGSEA. The CDR3 spells CSVAGGSYEQYF. The CDR3 bases are TGCAGCGTTGCGGGCGGGTCCTACGAGCAGTACTTC.

This chain uses TRBV19 with TRBJ1-3, with 7 nucleotides matching TRBD1. Germline V lookup: CDR1 LNHDA, CDR2 SQIVND (reference sequence). The CDR3 totals 16 residues. After removal of 8 bases from V and 2 bases from J, the junction contained 12 bases not matched to a gene. CDR3 region: CASRHPTGSTGNTIYF. DNA for the CDR3: TGTGCCAGTCGCCACCCGACAGGGTCTACTGGAAACACCATATATTTT.

The chain's CDR3 is CASSLEPPRGSEQYF. CDR3 sequence (DNA): TGTGCCAGCAGCTTAGAACCGCCGAGGGGGTCCGAGCAGTACTTC. V gene TRBV7-6 combines with J gene TRBJ2-7; tentative D call: TRBD1 (6 bases). The germline gives CDR1 SGHVS, CDR2 FNYEAQ. The CDR3 sequence is 15 residues long. V lost 1 base, J lost 6 bases, and 16 bases lay in between.

This clone has a single count. The V call is TRBV7-9, the J call TRBJ2-7; 7 bases are a match to TRBD1. Germline trimming cut 6 bases from V and 2 bases from J; bases unmatched to any gene: 10. The germline gives CDR1 SEHNR, CDR2 FQNEAQ (reference sequence). The CDR3 is 15 amino acids. The CDR3 protein is CASRMIGQVTYEQYF. The CDR3 DNA sequence: TGTGCCAGCAGAATGATCGGACAGGTCACCTACGAGCAGTACTTC. The full variable domain, its missing parts supplied by reference TRBV7-9 and TRBJ2-7, is DTGVSQNPRHKITKRGQNVTFRCDPISEHNRLYWYRQTLGQGPEFLTYFQNEAQLEKSRLLSDRFSAERPKGSFSTLEIQRTEQGDSAMYLCASRMIGQVTYEQYFGPGTRLTVT.

This clone was found once. The V and J genes are TRBV11-2 and TRBJ1-2; possible D gene TRBD1, 6 bases. CDR1 SGHAT and CDR2 FQNNGV come from the germline V gene. This CDR3 is built from 13 residues. Trimming shortened V by 2 bases and J by 6 bases, and 10 bases separated the two germline ends. The CDR3 reads CASSLPQGDGYTF. The CDR3 DNA reads as TGTGCCAGCAGCTTACCACAGGGCGATGGCTACACCTTC.

The rearrangement links TRBV11-1 to TRBJ1-5; tentative D call: TRBD1 (5 bases). The CDR3 consists of 14 residues. Germline V gene sequence: CDR1 SGHAT, CDR2 FQDESV (reference sequence). The V end lost 5 bases, the J end lost 4 bases, and 12 bases lay between the germline ends. CDR3 coding DNA: TGTGCCAGCAGCCGATCGGGGGGAAATCAGCCCCAGCATTTT. Translation: CASSRSGGNQPQHF. The variable domain in full, completed from reference TRBV11-1 and TRBJ1-5, reads EAEVAQSPRYKITEKSQAVAFWCDPISGHATLYWYRQILGQGPELLVQFQDESVVDDSQLPKDRFSAERLKGVDSTLKIQPAELGDSAMYLCASSRSGGNQPQHFGDGTRLSIL.

The genes are TRBV19 and TRBJ2-3; D ambiguous. The CDR3 spans 14 residues. Per germline, CDR1 LNHDA and CDR2 SQIVND (reference sequence). The V end lost 3 bases, the J end lost 1 base, and 8 bases lay between the germline ends. In DNA, the CDR3 is TGTGCCAGTAGTATTTCGCAGGGCACAGATACGCAGTATTTT. This sequence encodes CASSISQGTDTQYF.

The J gene is TRBJ2-2, the V gene TRBV7-2, with D perhaps TRBD2 (6 bases). The CDR3 totals 15 residues. The V gene lost 5 bases and the J gene lost 1 base, with 11 bases spanning the gap. CDR1 is SGHTA and CDR2 is FQGNSA in the germline V gene. CDR3 coding DNA: TGTGCCAGCAGCGCCGGACTATGGAACACCGGGGAGCTGTTTTTT. Amino acid sequence: CASSAGLWNTGELFF.

This clone came up once. CDR3 sequence: CASGLTGGYGYTF. CDR3 DNA sequence: TGTGCCAGCGGACTGACAGGTGGCTATGGCTACACCTTC. V is TRBV27 and J is TRBJ1-2; possibly TRBD1 for D (6 bases). Germline CDR1 reads MNHEY; CDR2 reads SMNVEV (reference sequence). CDR3 length: 13 amino acids. V lost 8 bases and J lost 4, with 14 bases in between.

The chain employs TRBV7-8 and TRBJ2-1; weak D call: TRBD2 (5 bases). The germline V gene has CDR1 SGHVS and CDR2 FQNEAQ. This CDR3 contains 15 residues. Trimming stripped 1 base from V and 7 bases from J, with 14 bases between. CDR3: CASSLVLAYANEQFF. In nucleotides, the CDR3 is TGTGCCAGCAGCTTAGTGCTAGCCTATGCAAATGAGCAGTTCTTC.

The V gene is TRBV19, the J gene TRBJ2-7; 8 nucleotides align to TRBD2. Trimming at V came to 3 bases and at J to 4 bases, leaving 5 bases not matched to a gene. Germline CDR1 LNHDA, CDR2 SQIVND (reference sequence). CDR3 length: 14 amino acids. CDR3 DNA: TGTGCCAGTAGTATCAGCGGGAGTCGGTACGAGCAGTACTTC. It specifies CASSISGSRYEQYF.

The chain employs TRBV7-9 and TRBJ1-1; TRBD1 matches at 9 bases. The CDR3 runs 15 residues. Germline V gene data show CDR1 as SEHNR and CDR2 as FQNEAQ (reference sequence). Germline trimming cut 5 bases from V and 1 base from J; bases unmatched to any gene: 5. The chain's CDR3 is CASSPGTGPNTEAFF. The CDR3, as DNA: TGTGCCAGCAGCCCCGGGACAGGGCCGAACACTGAAGCTTTCTTT.

This chain uses TRBV6-5 with TRBJ1-1; D is uncertain. V was pared by 5 bases and J by 6 bases, with 16 bases between. The CDR3 sequence is 14 residues long. The germline gives CDR1 MNHEY, CDR2 SVGAGI. The CDR3 region has the DNA TGTGCCAGCAGTCCTCCCCGGGGAGGCGCTGAAGCTTTCTTT. As protein: CASSPPRGGAEAFF.

The chain has TRBV13 and TRBJ2-7, with a possible D match to TRBD1 (6 bases). In germline, CDR1 is PRHDT, CDR2 FYEKMQ (reference sequence). Trimming stripped 7 bases from V and 5 bases from J, with 15 bases between. CDR3 length: 13 amino acids. The CDR3 here is CASKGQGSNEQYF. CDR3 DNA: TGTGCCAGCAAGGGGCAGGGGAGCAACGAGCAGTACTTC.

V and J are TRBV10-1 and TRBJ2-7, with D tentatively TRBD1 (5 bases). This CDR3 is 12 amino acids long. V shed 4 bases and J shed 4 bases, with 8 bases lying between them. Germline loops: CDR1 WNHNN, CDR2 SYGVQD (reference sequence). This chain's CDR3 is CASSARGYEQYF. The DNA for the CDR3 is TGCGCCAGCAGTGCAAGGGGTTACGAGCAGTACTTC.